This TCR beta chain was sequenced in a study of blood T cell repertoires in COVID-19. Study-level background: Sites in the United States, Italy and Spain provided acute and convalescent COVID-19 samples.

CDR3 length: 15 amino acids. Germline-derived CDR1 and CDR2 are WNHNN and SYGVQD (reference sequence). The ends were cut back, 11 bases at V and 3 bases at J, with 22 bases in the middle. In the original workflow: How many nucleated cells were present was estimated from reference gene primer amplification. This table comes from immunoSEQ multiplex PCR, and its TCRdb copy is limited to in-frame clones, with some not included. The DNA was the basis for D and trimming; V, J and clone size are from that table. The table has about 120,000 clones, about four fifths seen once. This clone appeared a single time.

The chain uses TRBV10-1 and TRBJ1-1; possible D gene TRBD1, 5 bases. This clonotype was sampled from a man in his sixties with acute or convalescent COVID-19. The sample comprised peripheral blood. The CDR3 loop reads CARHRDGGEDTEAFF. CDR3 sequence (DNA): TGCGCCCGCCACAGAGATGGAGGGGAGGACACTGAAGCTTTCTTT.